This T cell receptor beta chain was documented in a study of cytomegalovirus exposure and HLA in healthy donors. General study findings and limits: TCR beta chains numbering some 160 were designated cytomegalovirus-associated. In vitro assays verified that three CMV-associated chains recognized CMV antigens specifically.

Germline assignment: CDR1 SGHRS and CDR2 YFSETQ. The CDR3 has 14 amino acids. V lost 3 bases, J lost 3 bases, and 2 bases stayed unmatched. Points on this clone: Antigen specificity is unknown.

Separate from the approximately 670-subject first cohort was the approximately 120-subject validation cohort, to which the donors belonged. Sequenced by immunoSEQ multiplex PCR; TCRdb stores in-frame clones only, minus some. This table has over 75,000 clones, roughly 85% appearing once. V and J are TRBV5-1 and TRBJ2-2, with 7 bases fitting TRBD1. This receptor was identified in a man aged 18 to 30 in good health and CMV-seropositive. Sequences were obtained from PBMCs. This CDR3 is CASSSGTDTGELFF. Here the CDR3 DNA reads TGCGCCAGCAGCTCCGGGACAGACACCGGGGAGCTGTTTTTT. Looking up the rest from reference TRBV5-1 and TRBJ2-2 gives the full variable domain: KAGVTQTPRYLIKTRGQQVTLSCSPISGHRSVSWYQQTPGQGLQFLFEYFSETQRNKGNFPGRFSGRQFSNSRSEMNVSTLELGDSALYLCASSSGTDTGELFFGEGSRLTVL.